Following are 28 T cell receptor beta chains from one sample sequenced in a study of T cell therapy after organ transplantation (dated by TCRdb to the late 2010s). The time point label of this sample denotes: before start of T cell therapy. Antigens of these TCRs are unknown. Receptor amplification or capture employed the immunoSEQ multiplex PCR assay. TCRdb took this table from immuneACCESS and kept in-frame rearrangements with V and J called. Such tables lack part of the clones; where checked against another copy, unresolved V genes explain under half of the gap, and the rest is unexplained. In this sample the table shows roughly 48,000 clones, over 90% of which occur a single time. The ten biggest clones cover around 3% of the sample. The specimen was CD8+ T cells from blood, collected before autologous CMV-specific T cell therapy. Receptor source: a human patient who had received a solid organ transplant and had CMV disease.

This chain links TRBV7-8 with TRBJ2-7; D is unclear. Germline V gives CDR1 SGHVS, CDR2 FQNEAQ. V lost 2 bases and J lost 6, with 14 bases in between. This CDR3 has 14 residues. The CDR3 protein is CASSLSPEGIEQYF. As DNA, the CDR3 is TGTGCCAGCAGCTTATCTCCTGAAGGCATCGAGCAGTACTTC. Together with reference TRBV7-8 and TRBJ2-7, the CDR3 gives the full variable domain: GAGVSQSPRYKVAKRGQDVALRCDPISGHVSLFWYQQALGQGPEFLTYFQNEAQLDKSGLPSDRFFAERPEGSVSTLKIQRTQQEDSAVYLCASSLSPEGIEQYFGPGTRLTVT.

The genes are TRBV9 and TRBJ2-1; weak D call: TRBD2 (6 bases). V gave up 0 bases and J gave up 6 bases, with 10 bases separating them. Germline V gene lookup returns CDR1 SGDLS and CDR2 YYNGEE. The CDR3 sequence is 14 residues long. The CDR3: CASSVGLGGNEQFF. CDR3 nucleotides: TGTGCCAGCAGCGTAGGTCTGGGAGGCAATGAGCAGTTCTTC.

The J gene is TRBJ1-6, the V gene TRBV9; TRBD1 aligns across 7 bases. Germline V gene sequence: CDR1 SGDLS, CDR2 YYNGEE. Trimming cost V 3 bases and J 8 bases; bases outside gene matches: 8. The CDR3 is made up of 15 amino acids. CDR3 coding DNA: TGTGCCAGCAGCGGGATGGGGACAGCGGATTCACCCCTCCACTTT. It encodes CASSGMGTADSPLHF.

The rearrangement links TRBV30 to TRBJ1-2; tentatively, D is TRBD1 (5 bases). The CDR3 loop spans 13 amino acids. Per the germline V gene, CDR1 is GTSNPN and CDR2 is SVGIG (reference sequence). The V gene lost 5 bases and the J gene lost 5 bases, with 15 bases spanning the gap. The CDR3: CAWGPPWGYGYTF. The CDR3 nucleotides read TGTGCCTGGGGTCCTCCCTGGGGGTATGGCTACACCTTC.

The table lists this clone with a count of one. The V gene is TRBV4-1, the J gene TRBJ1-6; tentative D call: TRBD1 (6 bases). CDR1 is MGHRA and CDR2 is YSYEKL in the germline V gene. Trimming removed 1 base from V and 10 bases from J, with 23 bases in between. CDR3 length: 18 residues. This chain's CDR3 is CASSQGASGALVTSPLHF. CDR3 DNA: TGCGCCAGCAGCCAAGGAGCTTCGGGGGCCCTGGTCACGTCACCCCTCCACTTT.

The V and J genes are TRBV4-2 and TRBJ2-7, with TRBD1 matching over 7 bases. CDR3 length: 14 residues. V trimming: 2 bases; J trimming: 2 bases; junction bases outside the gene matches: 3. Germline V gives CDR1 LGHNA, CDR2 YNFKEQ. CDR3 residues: CASSQNRGPYEQYF. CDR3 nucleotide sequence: TGTGCCAGCAGCCAAAACAGGGGTCCCTACGAGCAGTACTTC.

Here the CDR3 DNA reads TGTGCCAGCAGCACAGGAGGAAAACTGTTTTTT. Translating it yields CASSTGGKLFF. The V and J genes are TRBV13 and TRBJ1-4, with D possibly TRBD1 on 5 matching bases. The germline V gene has CDR1 PRHDT and CDR2 FYEKMQ (reference sequence). Between the trimmed V and J ends, which lost 5 bases and 10 bases, there was a span of 8 bases. The CDR3 is 11 residues long.

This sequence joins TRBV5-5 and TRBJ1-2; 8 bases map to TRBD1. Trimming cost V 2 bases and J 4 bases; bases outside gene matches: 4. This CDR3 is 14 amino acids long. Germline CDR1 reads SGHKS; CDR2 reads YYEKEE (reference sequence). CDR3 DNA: TGTGCCAGCAGCTTACGGACAGGGAGCTATGGCTACACCTTC. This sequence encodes CASSLRTGSYGYTF.

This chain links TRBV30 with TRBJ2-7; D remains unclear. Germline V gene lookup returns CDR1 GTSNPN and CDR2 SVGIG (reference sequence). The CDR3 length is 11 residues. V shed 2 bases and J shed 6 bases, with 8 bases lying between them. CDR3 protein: CAWSPRSEQYF. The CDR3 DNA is TGTGCCTGGAGTCCCCGAAGCGAGCAGTACTTC.

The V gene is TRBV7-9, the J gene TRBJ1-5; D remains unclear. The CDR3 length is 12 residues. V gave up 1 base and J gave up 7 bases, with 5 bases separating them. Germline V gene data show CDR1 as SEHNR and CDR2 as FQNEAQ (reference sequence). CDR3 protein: CASSLGVQPQHF. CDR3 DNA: TGTGCCAGCAGCTTAGGAGTACAGCCCCAGCATTTT.

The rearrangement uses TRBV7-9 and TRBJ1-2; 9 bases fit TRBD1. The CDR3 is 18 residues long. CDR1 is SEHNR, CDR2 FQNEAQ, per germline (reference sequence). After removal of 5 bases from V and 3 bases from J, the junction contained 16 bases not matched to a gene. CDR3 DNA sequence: TGTGCCAGCAGCCCTCACCCGGGACAGGGACCCGTGGACTATGGCTACACCTTC. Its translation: CASSPHPGQGPVDYGYTF.

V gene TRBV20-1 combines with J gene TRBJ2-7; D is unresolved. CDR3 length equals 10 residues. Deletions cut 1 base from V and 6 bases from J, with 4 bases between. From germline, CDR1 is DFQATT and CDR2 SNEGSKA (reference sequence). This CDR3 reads CSARGGEQYF. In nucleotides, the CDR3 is TGCAGTGCTAGAGGGGGCGAGCAGTACTTC.

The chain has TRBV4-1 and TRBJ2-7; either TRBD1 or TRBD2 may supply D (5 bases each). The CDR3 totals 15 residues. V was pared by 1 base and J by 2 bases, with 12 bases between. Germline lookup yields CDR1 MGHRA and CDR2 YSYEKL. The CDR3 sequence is CASSQVAGTPYEQYF. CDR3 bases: TGCGCCAGCAGCCAAGTTGCAGGGACCCCCTACGAGCAGTACTTC.

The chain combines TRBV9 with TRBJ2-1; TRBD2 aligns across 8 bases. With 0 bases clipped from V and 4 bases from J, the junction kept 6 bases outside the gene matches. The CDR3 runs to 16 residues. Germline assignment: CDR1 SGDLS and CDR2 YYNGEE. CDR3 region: CASSVGWREAYNEQFF. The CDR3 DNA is TGTGCCAGCAGCGTAGGGTGGCGGGAGGCTTACAATGAGCAGTTCTTC.

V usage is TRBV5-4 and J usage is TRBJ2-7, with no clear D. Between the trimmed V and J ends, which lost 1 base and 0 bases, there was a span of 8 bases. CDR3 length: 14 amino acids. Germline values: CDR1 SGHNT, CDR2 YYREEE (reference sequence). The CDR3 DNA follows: TGTGCCAGCAGCTTGTTCGACACCTCCTACGAGCAGTACTTC. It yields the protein CASSLFDTSYEQYF.

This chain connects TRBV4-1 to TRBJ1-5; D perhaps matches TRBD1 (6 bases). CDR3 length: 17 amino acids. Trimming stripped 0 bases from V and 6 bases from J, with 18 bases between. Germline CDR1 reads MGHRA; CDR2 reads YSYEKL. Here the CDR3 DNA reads TGCGCCAGCAGCCAAGACCCGGGGGGGGCCGACAGTCAGCCCCAGCATTTT. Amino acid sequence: CASSQDPGGADSQPQHF.

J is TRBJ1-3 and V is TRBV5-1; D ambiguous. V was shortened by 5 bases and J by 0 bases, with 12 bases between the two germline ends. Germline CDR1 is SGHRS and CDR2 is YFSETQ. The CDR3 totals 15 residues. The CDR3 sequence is CASRGHTDSGNTIYF. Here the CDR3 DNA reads TGCGCCAGCAGGGGCCACACCGACTCTGGAAACACCATATATTTT.

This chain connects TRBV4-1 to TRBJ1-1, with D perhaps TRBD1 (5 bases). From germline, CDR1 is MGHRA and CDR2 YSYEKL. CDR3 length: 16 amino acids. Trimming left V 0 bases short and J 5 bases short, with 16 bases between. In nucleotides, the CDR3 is TGCGCCAGCAGCCAAGAAGCGGGAGGAGGGGAGACTGAAGCTTTCTTT. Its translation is CASSQEAGGGETEAFF.

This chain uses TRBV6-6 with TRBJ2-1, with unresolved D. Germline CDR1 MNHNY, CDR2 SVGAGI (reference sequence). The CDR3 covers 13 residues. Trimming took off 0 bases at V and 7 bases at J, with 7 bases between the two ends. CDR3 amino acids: CASSYSLANEQFF. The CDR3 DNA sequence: TGTGCCAGCAGTTACTCCTTAGCAAATGAGCAGTTCTTC.

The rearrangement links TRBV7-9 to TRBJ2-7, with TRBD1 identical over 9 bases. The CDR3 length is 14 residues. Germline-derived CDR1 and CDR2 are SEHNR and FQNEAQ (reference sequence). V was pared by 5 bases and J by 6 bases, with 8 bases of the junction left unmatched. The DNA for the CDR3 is TGTGCCAGCAGCAACCCGGGACAGGGAGGCGAGCAGTACTTC. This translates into CASSNPGQGGEQYF.

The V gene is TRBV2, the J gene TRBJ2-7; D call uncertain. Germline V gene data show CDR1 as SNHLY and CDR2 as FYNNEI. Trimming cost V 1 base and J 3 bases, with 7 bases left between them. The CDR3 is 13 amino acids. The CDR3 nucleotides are TGTGCCAGCAGTGAAGACGGTTTCTACGAGCAGTACTTC. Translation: CASSEDGFYEQYF.

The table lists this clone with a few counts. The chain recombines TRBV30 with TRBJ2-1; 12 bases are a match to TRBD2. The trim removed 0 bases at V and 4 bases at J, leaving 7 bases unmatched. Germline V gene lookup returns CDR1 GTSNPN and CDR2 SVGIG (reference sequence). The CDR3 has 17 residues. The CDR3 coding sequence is TGTGCCTGGAGTGTAAATCCCCTAGCGGGGGGGTACAATGAGCAGTTCTTC. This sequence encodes CAWSVNPLAGGYNEQFF.

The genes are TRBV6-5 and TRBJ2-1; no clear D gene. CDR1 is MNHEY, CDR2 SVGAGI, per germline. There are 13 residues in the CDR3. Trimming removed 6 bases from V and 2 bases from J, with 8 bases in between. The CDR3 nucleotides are TGTGCCAGCAGCCACGGGCCCTACAATGAGCAGTTCTTC. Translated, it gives CASSHGPYNEQFF.

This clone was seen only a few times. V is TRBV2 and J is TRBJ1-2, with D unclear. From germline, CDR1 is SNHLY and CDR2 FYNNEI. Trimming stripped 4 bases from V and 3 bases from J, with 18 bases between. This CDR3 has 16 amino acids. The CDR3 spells CASSGTRSIQYYGYTF. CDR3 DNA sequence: TGTGCCAGCAGTGGAACCCGATCCATCCAGTACTATGGCTACACCTTC.

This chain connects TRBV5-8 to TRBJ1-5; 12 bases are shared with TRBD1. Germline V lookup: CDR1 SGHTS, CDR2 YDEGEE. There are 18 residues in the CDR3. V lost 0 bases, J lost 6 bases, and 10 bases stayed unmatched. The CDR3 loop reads CASSLEGQGAKVSQPQHF. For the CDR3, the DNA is TGTGCCAGCAGCTTGGAGGGACAGGGGGCGAAGGTCTCTCAGCCCCAGCATTTT. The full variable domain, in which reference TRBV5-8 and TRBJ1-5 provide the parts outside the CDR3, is EAGVTQSPTHLIKTRGQQATLRCSPISGHTSVYWYQQALGLGLQFLLWYDEGEERNRGNFPPRFSGRQFPNYSSELNVNALELEDSALYLCASSLEGQGAKVSQPQHFGDGTRLSIL.

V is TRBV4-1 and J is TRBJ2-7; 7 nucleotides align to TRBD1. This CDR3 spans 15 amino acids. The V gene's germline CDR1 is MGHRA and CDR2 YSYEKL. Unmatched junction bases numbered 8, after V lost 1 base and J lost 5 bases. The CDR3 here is CASSQASLDRDEQYF. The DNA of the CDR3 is TGCGCCAGCAGCCAAGCCTCACTTGACAGGGACGAGCAGTACTTC.

CDR3 in DNA: TGTGCCTGGTACTTCGGACGGGATGGCTACACCTTC. It codes for CAWYFGRDGYTF. The chain couples TRBV30 to TRBJ1-2; D is unresolved. The CDR3 totals 12 residues. The V gene lost 5 bases and the J gene lost 6 bases, with 13 bases spanning the gap. Looked up from germline, CDR1 is GTSNPN and CDR2 is SVGIG (reference sequence).

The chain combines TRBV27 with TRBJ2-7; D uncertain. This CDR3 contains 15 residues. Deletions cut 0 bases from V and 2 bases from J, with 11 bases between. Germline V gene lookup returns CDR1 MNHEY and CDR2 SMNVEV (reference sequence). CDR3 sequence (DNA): TGTGCCAGCAGTTTATCGCCTAGTGCGACCTACGAGCAGTACTTC. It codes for CASSLSPSATYEQYF.